Below, 7 T cell receptor beta chains from the same sample are listed, as sequenced in a study of cytomegalovirus exposure and HLA in healthy donors. Researchers ran the PCR with 60 Vbeta and 13 Jbeta primers. The protocol was immunoSEQ multiplex PCR, while the TCRdb copy is restricted to in-frame clones and leaves out a portion. The table records roughly 240,000 clones, roughly 82% of them present only once. Sequenced material: PBMCs. These receptors all stem from a woman aged 40 to 49 in good health and CMV-seropositive.

The CDR3 sequence: CARPRGVRTEAFF. CDR3 DNA sequence: TGTGCCAGACCCCGGGGGGTGAGGACTGAAGCTTTCTTT. The gene calls are TRBV19 and TRBJ1-1, with D possibly TRBD1 on 5 matching bases. Germline V CDR1 and CDR2: LNHDA, SQIVND (reference sequence). V lost 9 bases and J lost 5, with 16 bases in between. CDR3 size: 13 residues. Complete variable domain (other parts from reference TRBV19 and TRBJ1-1): DGGITQSPKYLFRKEGQNVTLSCEQNLNHDAMYWYRQDPGQGLRLIYYSQIVNDFQKGDIAEGYSVSREKKESFPLTVTSAQKNPTAFYLCARPRGVRTEAFFGQGTRLTVV.

This chain connects TRBV29-1 to TRBJ2-1; possibly TRBD2 for D (6 bases). The CDR3 contains 13 residues. V was cut by 6 bases and J by 0 bases, with 9 bases left in between. Germline V gene lookup returns CDR1 SQVTM and CDR2 ANQGSEA. CDR3: CSVRDSSYNEQFF. CDR3 nucleotides: TGCAGCGTCCGGGACTCCTCCTACAATGAGCAGTTCTTC.

The chain links TRBV9 to TRBJ2-1; no clear D. This CDR3 comprises 16 residues. V was cut by 0 bases and J by 0 bases, with 10 bases left in between. Germline V lookup: CDR1 SGDLS, CDR2 YYNGEE. CDR3 in amino acids: CASSVAPSSSYNEQFF. Written as DNA, the CDR3 is TGTGCCAGCAGCGTAGCCCCCTCGAGCTCCTACAATGAGCAGTTCTTC.

CDR3 nucleotides: TGTGCCAGCAGCTTAGGCAGGGCTGGAAACACCATATATTTT. Its protein is CASSLGRAGNTIYF. This rearrangement joins TRBV7-9 to TRBJ1-3; the D gene is possibly TRBD1 (5 bases). CDR1 is SEHNR, CDR2 FQNEAQ, per germline (reference sequence). Trimming took 1 base from V and 2 from J, leaving 6 bases between them. This CDR3 is built from 14 residues.

The chain has TRBV27 and TRBJ2-6; TRBD2 is a possible D gene (5 bases). The length of the CDR3 is 18 residues. The germline CDR1 and CDR2 sequences are MNHEY and SMNVEV (reference sequence). Trimming cost V 5 bases and J 1 base, with 18 bases left between them. The DNA of the CDR3 is TGTGCCAGCAGTCTAGCTCCCAGCGTCTTGTCTGGGGCCAACGTCCTGACTTTC. This gives the protein CASSLAPSVLSGANVLTF.

This clone turned up a few times. The chain has TRBV28 and TRBJ2-3; the match to TRBD2 covers 7 bases. The trim removed 3 bases at V and 4 bases at J, leaving 1 base unmatched. The CDR3 is 13 residues long. From germline, CDR1 is MDHEN and CDR2 SYDVKM. The DNA for the CDR3 is TGTGCCAGCAGTTTGGGGGGGTCAGATACGCAGTATTTT. Amino acids: CASSLGGSDTQYF.

The chain joins TRBV7-9 to TRBJ2-1; TRBD1 is a possible D gene (5 bases). Trimming stripped 5 bases from V and 7 bases from J, with 9 bases between. Germline CDR1 and CDR2: SEHNR and FQNEAQ (reference sequence). CDR3 size: 12 residues. The DNA for the CDR3 is TGTGCCAGCAGCGCGGCAGGGAATGAGCAGTTCTTC. The encoded protein is CASSAAGNEQFF.